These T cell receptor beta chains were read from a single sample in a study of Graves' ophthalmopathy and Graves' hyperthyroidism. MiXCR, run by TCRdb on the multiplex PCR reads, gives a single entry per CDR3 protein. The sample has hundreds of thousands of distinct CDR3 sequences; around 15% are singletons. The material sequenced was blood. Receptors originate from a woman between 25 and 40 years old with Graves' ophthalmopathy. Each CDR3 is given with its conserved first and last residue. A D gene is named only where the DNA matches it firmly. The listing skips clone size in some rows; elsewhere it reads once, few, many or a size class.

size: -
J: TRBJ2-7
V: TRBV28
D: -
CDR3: CASGPEGYEQYF
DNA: TGTGCCAGCGGTCCCGAGGGGTACGAGCAGTACTTC

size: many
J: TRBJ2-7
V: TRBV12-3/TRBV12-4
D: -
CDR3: CASRPGHTYEQYF
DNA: TGTGCCAGCAGGCCGGGACACACCTACGAGCAGTACTTC

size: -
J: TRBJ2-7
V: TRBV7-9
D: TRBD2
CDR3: CASSSSGAAYEQYF
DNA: TGTGCCAGCAGCTCCAGCGGGGCCGCCTACGAGCAGTACTTC

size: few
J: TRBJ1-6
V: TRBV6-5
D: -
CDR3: CASSYSIQLNSPLHF
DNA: TGTGCCAGCAGTTACTCTATACAGCTTAATTCACCCCTCCACTTT

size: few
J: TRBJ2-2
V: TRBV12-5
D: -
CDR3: CASGLLRGLGELFF
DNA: TGTGCTAGTGGTTTGCTTCGGGGGCTCGGGGAGCTGTTTTTT

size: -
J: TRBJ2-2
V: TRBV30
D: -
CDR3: CSACWATGELFF
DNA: TGTTCGGCGTGTTGGGCCACCGGGGAGCTGTTTTTT

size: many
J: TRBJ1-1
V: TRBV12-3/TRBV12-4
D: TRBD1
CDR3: CASSSTGDRVAFF
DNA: TGTGCCAGCAGCTCAACCGGGGACAGGGTGGCTTTCTTT

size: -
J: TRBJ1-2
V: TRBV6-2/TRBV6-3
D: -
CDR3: CASTPSREPYTF
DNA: TGTGCCAGCACCCCTTCGAGAGAACCCTACACCTTC

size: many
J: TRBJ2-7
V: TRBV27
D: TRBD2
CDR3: CASSPTVGLAGGPLSEQYF
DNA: TGTGCCAGCAGTCCCACGGTTGGCCTAGCGGGAGGGCCTCTCTCCGAGCAGTACTTC

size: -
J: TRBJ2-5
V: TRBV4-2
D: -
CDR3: CASSQYREEETQYF
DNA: TGTGCCAGCAGCCAATACAGGGAAGAAGAGACCCAGTACTTC

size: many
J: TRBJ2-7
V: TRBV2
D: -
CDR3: CASSVVRTYEQYF
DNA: TGTGCCAGCAGTGTGGTCCGTACCTACGAGCAGTACTTC

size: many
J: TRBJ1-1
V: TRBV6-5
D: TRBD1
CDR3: CASSYPRQGSVNTEAFF
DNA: TGTGCCAGCAGTTACCCAAGACAGGGGTCCGTGAACACTGAAGCTTTCTTT

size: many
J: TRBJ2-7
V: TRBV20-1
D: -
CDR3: CSARDGRANYEQYF
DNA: TGCAGTGCTAGAGACGGCAGGGCGAACTACGAGCAGTACTTC

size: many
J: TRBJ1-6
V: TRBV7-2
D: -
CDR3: CASSLGGAGRFDSPLHF
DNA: TGTGCCAGCAGCTTAGGAGGTGCAGGGCGGTTTGATTCACCCCTCCACTTT

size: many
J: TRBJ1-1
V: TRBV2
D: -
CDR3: CASRFRTVENTEAFF
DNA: TGTGCCAGCAGGTTCCGGACAGTTGAGAACACTGAAGCTTTCTTT

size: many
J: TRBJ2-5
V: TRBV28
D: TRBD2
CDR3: CAVIGVAGGWKETQYF
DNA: TGTGCCGTCATAGGGGTAGCGGGAGGTTGGAAAGAGACCCAGTACTTC

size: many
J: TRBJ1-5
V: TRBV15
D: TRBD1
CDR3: CATSGTATNQPQHF
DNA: TGTGCCACCAGCGGGACAGCCACGAATCAGCCCCAGCATTTT

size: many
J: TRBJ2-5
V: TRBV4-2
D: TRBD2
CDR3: CASSSPRGDRAQYF
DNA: TGTGCCAGCAGCTCCCCCCGGGGGGACCGGGCCCAGTACTTC

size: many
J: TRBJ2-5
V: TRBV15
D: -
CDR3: CATSSGGQSLQTQYF
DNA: TGTGCCACCAGCAGTGGGGGGCAGTCGCTTCAGACCCAGTACTTC

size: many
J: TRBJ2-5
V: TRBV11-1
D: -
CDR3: CASSSVAVRESWETQYF
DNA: TGTGCCAGCAGCTCCGTTGCTGTGCGTGAAAGTTGGGAGACCCAGTACTTC

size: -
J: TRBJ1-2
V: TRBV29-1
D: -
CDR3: CSVETGSYTF
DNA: TGCAGCGTTGAAACAGGGAGCTACACCTTC

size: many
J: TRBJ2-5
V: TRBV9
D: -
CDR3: CASSSGVEEETQYF
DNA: TGTGCCAGCAGCAGTGGCGTAGAGGAAGAGACCCAGTACTTC

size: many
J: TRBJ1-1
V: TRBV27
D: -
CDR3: CASSTQGFTEAFF
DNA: TGTGCCAGCAGTACCCAGGGGTTCACTGAAGCTTTCTTT

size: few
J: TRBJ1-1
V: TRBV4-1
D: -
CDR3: CASSQEGAGAGDTEAFF
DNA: TGCGCCAGCAGCCAAGAGGGGGCAGGGGCAGGGGACACTGAAGCTTTCTTT

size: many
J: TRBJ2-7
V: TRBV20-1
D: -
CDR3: CSATEERFSYEQYF
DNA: TGCAGTGCTACAGAGGAGCGGTTTTCCTACGAGCAGTACTTC

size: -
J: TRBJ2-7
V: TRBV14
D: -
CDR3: CASSQQGLAYEQYF
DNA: TGTGCCAGCAGCCAGCAGGGGCTCGCCTACGAGCAGTACTTC

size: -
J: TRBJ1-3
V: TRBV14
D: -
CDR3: CASSPGVDSGNTIYF
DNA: TGTGCCAGCAGCCCCGGGGTGGACTCTGGAAACACCATATATTTT

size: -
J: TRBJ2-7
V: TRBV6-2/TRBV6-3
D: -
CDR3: CASGTPRVSTYEQYF
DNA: TGTGCCAGCGGAACTCCCCGCGTCAGCACCTACGAGCAGTACTTC

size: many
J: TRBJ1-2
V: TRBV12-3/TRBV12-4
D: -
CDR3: CASSFRRLANYGYTF
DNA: TGTGCCAGCAGTTTTCGCAGACTAGCTAACTATGGCTACACCTTC

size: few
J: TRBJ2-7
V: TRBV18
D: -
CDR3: CASSPGRVDKQYF
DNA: TGTGCCAGCTCACCGGGCAGGGTAGATAAGCAGTACTTC

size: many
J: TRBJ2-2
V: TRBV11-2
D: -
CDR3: CASSLDWRQANTGELFF
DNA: TGTGCCAGCAGCTTAGACTGGAGGCAGGCGAACACCGGGGAGCTGTTTTTT

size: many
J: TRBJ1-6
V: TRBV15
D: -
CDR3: CATSREIRDRNNSPLHF
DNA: TGTGCCACCAGCAGAGAGATCAGGGACCGAAATAATTCACCCCTCCACTTT

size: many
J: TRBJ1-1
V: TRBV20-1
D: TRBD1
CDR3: CSATRTGRNTEAFF
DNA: TGCAGTGCCACCCGGACAGGAAGGAACACTGAAGCTTTCTTT

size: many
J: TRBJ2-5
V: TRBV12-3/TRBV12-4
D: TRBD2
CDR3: CASNAGLAVGETQYF
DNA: TGTGCCAGCAACGCGGGACTAGCGGTCGGGGAGACCCAGTACTTC

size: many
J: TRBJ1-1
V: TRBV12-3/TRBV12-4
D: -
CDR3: CASSLDSVNTEAFF
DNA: TGTGCCAGCAGTTTGGACAGCGTGAACACTGAAGCTTTCTTT

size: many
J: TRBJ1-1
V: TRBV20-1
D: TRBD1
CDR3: CSARGGQGDTEAFF
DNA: TGCAGTGCTAGAGGGGGACAGGGGGACACTGAAGCTTTCTTT

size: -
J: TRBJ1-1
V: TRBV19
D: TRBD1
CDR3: CASTAGTGWGKAFF
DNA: TGTGCCAGTACTGCCGGGACAGGGTGGGGTAAAGCTTTCTTT

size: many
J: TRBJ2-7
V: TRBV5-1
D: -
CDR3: CASSLTGTTLEQYF
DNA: TGCGCCAGCAGCTTGACCGGGACGACCTTGGAGCAGTACTTC

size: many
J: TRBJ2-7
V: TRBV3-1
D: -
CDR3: CASSQELSQREYF
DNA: TGTGCCAGCAGCCAAGAATTGTCTCAACGGGAGTACTTC

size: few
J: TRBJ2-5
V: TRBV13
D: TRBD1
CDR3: CASSSDREKTQYF
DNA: TGTGCCAGCAGCTCGGACAGGGAAAAGACCCAGTACTTC

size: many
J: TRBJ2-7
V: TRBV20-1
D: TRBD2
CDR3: CSATSGTEGTYEQYF
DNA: TGCAGTGCTACTAGCGGGACGGAAGGAACCTACGAGCAGTACTTC